This TCR beta chain was identified in a study of beta chain features in type 1 diabetes (dated 2018 in TCRdb). A note on the overall study: Mean age, gender distribution, total cell number and subset yield were not different between patients and healthy donors. Naive and central memory subsets were obtained from all 30 or so donors, but regulatory and stem cell-like memory subsets were isolated from only 8 patients and roughly eight healthy donors. In the study, recently diagnosed type 1 diabetes patients and matched healthy donors were compared on the TCRB repertoires of their sorted circulating CD4+ T cell subsets. A total of under 120,000,000 sorted cells were examined across all samples, and RNA yield correlated strongly with the number of cells per subset.

Points on this clone: Its recognized antigen is unknown. Base qualities are not at hand, and no much larger clone is one base apart.

The entire isolated RNA was reverse transcribed using the High Capacity cDNA Reverse Transcription Kit, and thus expressed TCRB transcripts were sequenced. Deep immunoSEQ sequencing was applied to naive, central memory and regulatory T cell samples, giving an average of roughly 3.5 million total reads per sample. After sorted cells were lysed in RLT buffer, RNA was extracted with DNase-treated RNeasy Micro or Mini kits, with the choice depending on cell number. To prevent cross-contamination, each cell subset was processed individually, whereas patient and healthy donor samples were processed jointly. TCRB sequences were amplified from cDNA with the immunoSEQ multiplex PCR, producing 87-bp fragments spanning the CDR3 region. Amplicons were sequenced on the Illumina HiSeq platform. The original methods were these. PCR bias was computationally corrected using synthetic template baselines, reads within Hamming distance 2 were collapsed, and singletons that could not be merged were discarded. By aligning reads against IMGT, V, D and J genes, CDR3 length, and insertions or deletions at six rearrangement sites were assigned. Within each subset, clonotype counts were normalized to sorted cell number, after which true diversity and Gini coefficients were computed with the tcR R package. The overlap coefficient, calculated on TCRB nucleotide sequences, was used to quantify repertoire sharing. As a proxy for the pre-selection repertoire, out-of-frame TCRB sequences from naive cells were analyzed. Entries here come from immuneACCESS through TCRdb and include only in-frame sequences with V and J called. Some clones fail to appear in such tables; in the studies checked, an unresolved V gene covers under half of the shortfall, and the cause of the remainder is unknown. The DNA was the basis for D and trimming; V, J and clone size are from that table. The sample contains 600,000 or so clones, 11% to 15% of them found a single time. Just under 0.04% of the sample is in the top ten clones.

Overall study outcomes, separate from this receptor: At VDJ recombination sites, patients with type 1 diabetes made fewer insertions and deleted more nucleotides, a pattern implying thymic rearrangement abnormalities. Only small numbers of individuals were included in the HLA sub-analyses, which left unresolved whether HLA type had any influence on TCRB rearrangement. Shorter templates might be favored by PCR, yet because patient and control samples were amplified and corrected together, any such skew would affect both groups equally. Naive, central memory and regulatory TCRB repertoires appeared to be more similar among patients than among healthy donors. Sequencing cDNA rather than genomic DNA could over-represent highly expressing activated cells, although activation and CD3 levels did not differ between groups. Type 1 diabetes patients showed a moderate but significant shortening of TCRB CDR3 length in all four CD4+ subsets.

From each donor, a single peripheral blood sample of 100 to 150 mL on average was drawn into heparinised tubes. A BD FACSAria II and a panel including CD45RO, CCR7, CD25, CD127, CD95 and CD27 were used to sort naive, central memory, regulatory and stem cell-like memory CD4+ T cells. Every sorted population had a purity above 98%. Right away, PBMCs were isolated by Lymphoprep density gradient centrifugation and were stained directly, with no culture step. So that batch effects would be minimized, each experiment stained and sorted samples in pairs, pairing one healthy donor with one patient. The cysteine opens and the phenylalanine closes a CDR3 of 14 amino acids. Here the CDR3 DNA is all that survives: 42 bases in frame from base 1. The junction carries 14 bases between V and J, which are trimmed by 4 bases and 4 bases respectively. CDR1 and CDR2, looked up from the germline V gene (reference sequence), are SEHNR and FQNEAQ.

The clonotype comes from a man younger than 35 with type 1 diabetes. Material: naive CD4+ T cells from blood. The sample's cell subset or site label is to be understood as: true naive CD4+ T cells. This sequence uses TRBV7-9 and TRBJ2-7; the D gene is perhaps TRBD1, from 6 matching bases. The nucleotides read TGTGCCAGCAGCTACAGGGACACAGGGTACGAGCAGTACTTC. The translation is CASSYRDTGYEQYF.